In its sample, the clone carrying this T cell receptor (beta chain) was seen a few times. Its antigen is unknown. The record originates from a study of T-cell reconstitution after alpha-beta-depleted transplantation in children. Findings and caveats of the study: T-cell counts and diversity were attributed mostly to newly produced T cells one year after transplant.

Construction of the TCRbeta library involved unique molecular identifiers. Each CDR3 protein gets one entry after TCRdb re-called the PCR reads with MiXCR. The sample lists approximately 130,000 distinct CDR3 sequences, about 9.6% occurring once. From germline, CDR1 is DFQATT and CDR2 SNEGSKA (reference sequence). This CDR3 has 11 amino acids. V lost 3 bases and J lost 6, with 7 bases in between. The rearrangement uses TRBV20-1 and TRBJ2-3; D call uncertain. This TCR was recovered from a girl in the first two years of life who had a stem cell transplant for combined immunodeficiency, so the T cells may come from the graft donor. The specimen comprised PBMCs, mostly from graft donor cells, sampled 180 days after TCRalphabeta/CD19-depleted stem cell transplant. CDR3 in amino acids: CSASRADTQYF. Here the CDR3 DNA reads TGCAGTGCTAGTCGGGCGGATACGCAGTATTTT.